These 5 T cell receptor beta chains were sequenced from one sample in a study of tissue T cells after allogeneic stem cell transplantation. Profiling relied on immunoSEQ multiplex PCR, and the TCRdb table lists in-frame clones only, not all of them. The sample has around 50,000 clones; around 66% are singletons. Sequenced: sorted cells pooled from one or two spleens. The receptors derive from a pool of C57BL/6 mice in good health.

This clone was picked up a small number of times. Mouse gene names and germline throughout. The read ends 1 residue before the CDR3 terminus; that terminus is restored from the germline J gene. This sequence joins TRBV31 and TRBJ2-4; no clear D gene. CDR1 and CDR2 (germline): GKSSPN, SITVG. V shed 0 bases and J shed 0 bases, with 7 bases lying between them. This CDR3 contains 14 residues. The DNA read from the CDR3 is TGTGCCTGGAGTCTCCCCCCCAGTCAAAACACCTTGTAC. Protein: CAWSLPPSQNTLY. The full-length CDR3 reads as CAWSLPPSQNTLYF.

Points on this clone: Germline and genes here are mouse. The read comes to an end 1 residue before the CDR3 does, leaving the germline J gene to fill in the end. The V call is TRBV20, the J call TRBJ1-4; D is perhaps TRBD1 (6 bases). The CDR3 totals 13 residues. Looked up from germline, CDR1 is GFQATS and CDR2 is STVNSAI. The V end was cut by 6 bases, the J end by 0 bases, with 8 bases between. The CDR3: CGAGGISNERLFF. The covered CDR3 bases are TGTGGTGCAGGGGGAATTTCCAACGAAAGATTATTT.

Points on this clone: Gene names refer to mouse genes. With the read ending 1 residue before the CDR3 end, the germline J gene is used to fill in that end. The chain uses TRBV16 and TRBJ1-4; 10 bases are shared with TRBD1. Germline CDR1 SGHSA, CDR2 FRNQAP. CDR3 length: 15 amino acids. With V trimmed by 4 bases and J by 6 bases, 5 bases remained unmatched. The CDR3 sequence is CASSSPGTGDERLFF. Partial CDR3 DNA: TGTGCAAGCAGCTCACCCGGGACAGGGGACGAAAGATTATTT.

Comment on this clone: Gene and germline names: mouse. The CDR3 extends 1 residue past the end of the read, so its final part is completed from the germline J gene. The V call is TRBV3, the J call TRBJ2-5; no clear D. Germline assignment: CDR1 SNHLY and CDR2 FYNGKV (reference sequence). V was cut by 0 bases and J by 2 bases, with 0 bases left in between. This CDR3 has 12 amino acids. CDR3 residues: CASSLAQDTQYF. The part of the CDR3 DNA that was read is TGTGCCAGCAGCTTAGCCCAAGACACCCAGTAC.

To note about this clone: Germline and genes: mouse. This sample includes further DNA sequences coding for the same CDR3. CDR3 loop: CGARGSNNQAPLF. Partial CDR3 DNA: TGTGGTGCTAGGGGGAGTAACAACCAGGCTCCGCTT. The chain couples TRBV20 to TRBJ1-5; the D is unclear. The read terminates 1 residue ahead of where the CDR3 ends, so the germline J gene completes it. Trimming left V 1 base short and J 0 bases short, with 4 bases between. The CDR3 is made up of 13 amino acids. From germline, CDR1 is GFQATS and CDR2 STVNSAI.